Listed below are T cell receptor beta chains from one sample, sequenced in a study of CD8 T cells in Susac syndrome. TCRdb redid the calling of the immunoSEQ multiplex PCR reads with MiXCR, one entry per CDR3 protein. Of about 120,000 distinct CDR3 sequences detected, about 92% appear once; the ten largest clones hold 0.093%. Specimen: CD4+ T cells from PBMCs. The receptors shown here come from a human donor with multiple sclerosis. Each CDR3 is given with its conserved first and last residue. D genes are given only for firm matches.

cdr3_nt,cdr3_aa,d_call,j_call,v_call
TGTGCCAGTAGTATAGATCCGAGATTAGCTTCCTACGAGCAGTACTTC,CASSIDPRLASYEQYF,-,TRBJ2-7,TRBV19
TGTGCCAGCAGTTTAGATGCCGAGCCAGCTTACCCCCAAGAGACCCAGTACTTC,CASSLDAEPAYPQETQYF,-,TRBJ2-5,TRBV12-3/TRBV12-4
TGTGCCAGCAGTTACTCGAACGGGGCCCAAGAGACCCAGTACTTC,CASSYSNGAQETQYF,-,TRBJ2-5,TRBV6-5
TGTGCCACCAGCAGAGATGCCCAAGAGACCCAGTACTTC,CATSRDAQETQYF,-,TRBJ2-5,TRBV15
TGTGCCAGCAGTTACCCCGGTTTACAGGGGGCGATGATCTACGAGCAGTACTTC,CASSYPGLQGAMIYEQYF,TRBD1,TRBJ2-7,TRBV6-2/TRBV6-3
TGTGCCAGTTGGGGGCAGGGAGATTCCGGGGAGCTGTTTTTT,CASWGQGDSGELFF,-,TRBJ2-2,TRBV2
TGTGCCAGCAGGGAAGGGGGTCTTCGGACCAAAAACATTCAGTACTTC,CASREGGLRTKNIQYF,-,TRBJ2-4,TRBV2
TGTGCCTGGAGTGGGGGGGACGGTCTTGGCTACACCTTC,CAWSGGDGLGYTF,-,TRBJ1-2,TRBV30
TGCAGTGCCGAGAGGGATACCCAAAGGGATGGCTACACCTTC,CSAERDTQRDGYTF,-,TRBJ1-2,TRBV20-1
TGTGCCTGGAGTCCAAATGGAGATACGCAGTATTTT,CAWSPNGDTQYF,-,TRBJ2-3,TRBV30
TGTGCCAGCAGCTTCTCCTCGAACACCGGGGAGCTGTTTTTT,CASSFSSNTGELFF,-,TRBJ2-2,TRBV7-3
TGTGCCAGCAGATACCGGGACAGGGTCGACGAGCAGTACTTC,CASRYRDRVDEQYF,TRBD1,TRBJ2-7,TRBV6-5